A selection of T cell receptor beta chains follows, all from one sample in a study of CD8 T cells in ankylosing spondylitis. MiXCR was run by TCRdb on the 5' RACE reads, yielding one entry per CDR3 protein. The table has fewer than 650,000 distinct CDR3 sequences, roughly 13% seen once; the top ten hold 6.8%. Sample: blood, either unsorted or a sorted T cell fraction (not recorded which). The receptors derive from a male donor with ankylosing spondylitis. Both conserved end residues are part of each CDR3. Each record gives: D gene, J gene, V gene, clone size, CDR3 protein, CDR3 DNA. D genes are given only for firm matches. Size is stated for part of the rows, as once, few or many counts, or as a class when the clone is expanded.

>NA|TRBJ2-3|TRBV12-3/TRBV12-4|many
CASRVGTDTQYF
TGTGCCAGCAGGGTCGGCACAGATACGCAGTATTTT
>TRBD2|TRBJ2-1|TRBV11-1|NA
CASSPPGASGRSSSYNEQFF
TGTGCCAGCAGCCCCCCGGGGGCTAGCGGGCGATCGAGCTCCTACAATGAGCAGTTCTTC
>TRBD2|TRBJ2-1|TRBV4-2|NA
CASSQESGRYSYNEQFF
TGTGCCAGCAGCCAAGAAAGCGGGAGGTACTCCTACAATGAGCAGTTCTTC
>NA|TRBJ1-5|TRBV28|NA
CASTRSNQPQHF
TGTGCCAGCACCAGGAGCAATCAGCCCCAGCATTTT
>TRBD1|TRBJ1-6|TRBV11-2|NA
CASSSAVDRPYNSPLHF
TGTGCCAGCAGCTCCGCGGTGGACAGGCCCTATAATTCACCCCTCCACTTT
>NA|TRBJ1-1|TRBV20-1|few
CSARDVGAERAFF
TGCAGTGCTAGAGATGTGGGGGCCGAACGCGCTTTCTTT
>TRBD2|TRBJ2-7|TRBV20-1|NA
CSARDSREPVGEQYF
TGCAGTGCTAGAGATTCGCGGGAGCCCGTGGGGGAGCAGTACTTC
>TRBD2|TRBJ2-3|TRBV20-1|few
CSASSPPGRGGGDTQYF
TGCAGTGCTAGTTCCCCCCCGGGACGGGGGGGTGGAGATACGCAGTATTTT
>NA|TRBJ2-3|TRBV20-1|few
CSAREGTDTQYF
TGCAGTGCTAGAGAGGGCACAGATACGCAGTATTTT
>TRBD1|TRBJ2-7|TRBV3-1|NA
CASSRTGLTYEQYF
TGTGCCAGCAGCAGGACAGGGCTTACCTACGAGCAGTACTTC